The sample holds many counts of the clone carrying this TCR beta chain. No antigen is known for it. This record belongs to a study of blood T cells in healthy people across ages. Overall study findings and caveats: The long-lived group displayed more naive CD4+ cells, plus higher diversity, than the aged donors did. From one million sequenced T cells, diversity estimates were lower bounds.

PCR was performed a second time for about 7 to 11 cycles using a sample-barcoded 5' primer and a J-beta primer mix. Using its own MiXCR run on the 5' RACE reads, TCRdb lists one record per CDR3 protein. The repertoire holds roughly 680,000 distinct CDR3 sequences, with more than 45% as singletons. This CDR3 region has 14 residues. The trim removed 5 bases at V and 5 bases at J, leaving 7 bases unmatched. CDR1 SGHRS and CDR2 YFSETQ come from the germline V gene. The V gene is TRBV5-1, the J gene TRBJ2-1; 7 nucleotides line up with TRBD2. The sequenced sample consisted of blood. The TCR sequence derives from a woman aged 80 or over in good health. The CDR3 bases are TGCGCCAGCAGGATCGGCGGGGGAAACAATGAGCAGTTCTTC. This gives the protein CASRIGGGNNEQFF.